This is a list of T cell receptor beta chains from one sample in a study of OX40 agonist ivuxolimab in advanced cancers. Only in-frame clones appear in the TCRdb table, and some are missing; sequencing was by immunoSEQ multiplex PCR. The sample has roughly 77,000 clones, 80% to 95% seen once. Sequencing was performed on CD4+ or CD8+ T cells sorted from blood, taken in a trial of the OX40 agonist ivuxolimab. Every receptor here comes from an adult with an advanced solid tumor such as melanoma, head and neck, liver or kidney cancer. Both conserved end residues are part of each CDR3. Each record gives: D gene, J gene, clone size, V gene, CDR3 protein, CDR3 DNA. D genes are given only for firm matches. For some rows the clone size is stated as once, few or many, or as a class when expanded; others skip it.

d_gene: -; j_gene: TRBJ2-3; abundance: -; v_gene: TRBV18; CDR3aa: CASSPPSITDTQYF; CDR3nt: TGTGCCAGCTCACCACCCTCCATCACAGATACGCAGTATTTT
d_gene: TRBD1; j_gene: TRBJ1-1; abundance: -; v_gene: TRBV2; CDR3aa: CASNRDSLNTEAFF; CDR3nt: TGTGCCAGCAACCGGGACAGCTTGAACACTGAAGCTTTCTTT
d_gene: TRBD1; j_gene: TRBJ1-3; abundance: -; v_gene: TRBV15; CDR3aa: CATSRDYQGARNTIYF; CDR3nt: TGTGCCACCAGCAGAGATTATCAGGGGGCAAGGAACACCATATATTTT
d_gene: -; j_gene: TRBJ1-1; abundance: -; v_gene: TRBV30; CDR3aa: CAWTMTDRNTEAFF; CDR3nt: TGTGCCTGGACGATGACAGACCGTAACACTGAAGCTTTCTTT
d_gene: -; j_gene: TRBJ2-3; abundance: -; v_gene: TRBV10-3; CDR3aa: CAITPSVTDTQYF; CDR3nt: TGTGCCATCACCCCCTCGGTAACAGATACGCAGTATTTT
d_gene: -; j_gene: TRBJ1-4; abundance: -; v_gene: TRBV2; CDR3aa: CASLRVGRLNEKLFF; CDR3nt: TGTGCCAGCTTAAGGGTGGGGCGCCTTAATGAAAAACTGTTTTTT
d_gene: TRBD1; j_gene: TRBJ2-3; abundance: -; v_gene: TRBV5-1; CDR3aa: CASSTVWTGGATDTQYF; CDR3nt: TGCGCCAGCAGCACCGTCTGGACAGGGGGTGCGACAGATACGCAGTATTTT
d_gene: TRBD1; j_gene: TRBJ1-3; abundance: -; v_gene: TRBV18; CDR3aa: CASSTPGQGENTIYF; CDR3nt: TGTGCCAGCTCAACACCGGGACAGGGGGAAAACACCATATATTTT
d_gene: TRBD1; j_gene: TRBJ1-5; abundance: -; v_gene: TRBV5-1; CDR3aa: CASSPATGGAQHF; CDR3nt: TGCGCCAGCAGCCCGGCTACAGGGGGGGCCCAGCATTTT
d_gene: TRBD2; j_gene: TRBJ2-5; abundance: few; v_gene: TRBV7-3; CDR3aa: CASSLGRGTEETQYF; CDR3nt: TGTGCCAGCAGCTTAGGGCGGGGGACTGAAGAGACCCAGTACTTC
d_gene: -; j_gene: TRBJ1-2; abundance: -; v_gene: TRBV19; CDR3aa: CASSLTEYGYTF; CDR3nt: TGTGCCAGTAGCCTGACAGAATATGGCTACACCTTC
d_gene: TRBD1; j_gene: TRBJ2-7; abundance: -; v_gene: TRBV18; CDR3aa: CASSTTGQPINSYEQYF; CDR3nt: TGTGCCAGCTCAACAACGGGACAGCCCATTAATTCCTACGAGCAGTACTTC
d_gene: -; j_gene: TRBJ2-5; abundance: -; v_gene: TRBV10-1; CDR3aa: CASSDSDGPQGTQYF; CDR3nt: TGCGCCAGCAGCGATAGCGACGGGCCCCAAGGGACCCAGTACTTC
d_gene: TRBD1; j_gene: TRBJ2-7; abundance: -; v_gene: TRBV19; CDR3aa: CASTPGLGQGYEQYF; CDR3nt: TGTGCCAGTACCCCTGGTCTGGGACAGGGCTACGAGCAGTACTTC
d_gene: -; j_gene: TRBJ2-5; abundance: -; v_gene: TRBV5-4; CDR3aa: CASSPGDRETQYF; CDR3nt: TGTGCCAGCAGTCCAGGTGACCGCGAGACCCAGTACTTC
d_gene: TRBD2; j_gene: TRBJ2-3; abundance: -; v_gene: TRBV5-1; CDR3aa: CASSPSGVTDTQYF; CDR3nt: TGCGCCAGCAGCCCTAGCGGGGTCACAGATACGCAGTATTTT
d_gene: -; j_gene: TRBJ1-1; abundance: -; v_gene: TRBV4-1; CDR3aa: CASSQGRRGAGNTEAFF; CDR3nt: TGCGCCAGCAGCCAAGGGCGACGGGGGGCAGGGAACACTGAAGCTTTCTTT
d_gene: -; j_gene: TRBJ1-3; abundance: -; v_gene: TRBV7-3; CDR3aa: CASSPQSGNTIYF; CDR3nt: TGTGCCAGCAGCCCTCAGTCAGGAAACACCATATATTTT
d_gene: TRBD2; j_gene: TRBJ2-7; abundance: -; v_gene: TRBV6-1; CDR3aa: CASSRRLADNYEQYF; CDR3nt: TGTGCCAGCAGTCGACGACTAGCGGACAACTACGAGCAGTACTTC
d_gene: TRBD1; j_gene: TRBJ2-7; abundance: -; v_gene: TRBV7-9; CDR3aa: CASSKTGGGYEQYF; CDR3nt: TGTGCCAGCAGCAAAACAGGGGGCGGGTACGAGCAGTACTTC
d_gene: TRBD2; j_gene: TRBJ2-3; abundance: -; v_gene: TRBV10-2; CDR3aa: CASRNPGGDTQYF; CDR3nt: TGCGCCAGCAGGAACCCGGGGGGGGATACGCAGTATTTT
d_gene: -; j_gene: TRBJ2-3; abundance: -; v_gene: TRBV7-9; CDR3aa: CASVTSPSGADTQYF; CDR3nt: TGTGCCAGTGTAACCTCCCCGTCGGGAGCAGATACGCAGTATTTT
d_gene: -; j_gene: TRBJ2-7; abundance: -; v_gene: TRBV10-1; CDR3aa: CASSRDGTYEQYF; CDR3nt: TGCGCCAGCAGCCGAGACGGAACCTACGAGCAGTACTTC
d_gene: -; j_gene: TRBJ2-7; abundance: -; v_gene: TRBV21-1; CDR3aa: CASEGQGISYEQYF; CDR3nt: TGTGCCAGCGAGGGACAGGGAATCTCCTACGAGCAGTACTTC
d_gene: -; j_gene: TRBJ2-1; abundance: few; v_gene: TRBV9; CDR3aa: CASSPQWDEQFF; CDR3nt: TGTGCCAGCAGCCCTCAATGGGATGAGCAGTTCTTC
d_gene: -; j_gene: TRBJ1-5; abundance: few; v_gene: TRBV2; CDR3aa: CASRANIAQPQHF; CDR3nt: TGTGCCAGCAGAGCCAACATTGCTCAGCCCCAGCATTTT
d_gene: TRBD1; j_gene: TRBJ2-4; abundance: -; v_gene: TRBV6-5; CDR3aa: CASSYSIEGAIQYF; CDR3nt: TGTGCCAGCAGTTACTCGATCGAGGGGGCCATTCAGTACTTC
d_gene: -; j_gene: TRBJ2-7; abundance: -; v_gene: TRBV7-3; CDR3aa: CASSLMRAEQYF; CDR3nt: TGTGCCAGCAGCTTAATGCGGGCCGAGCAGTACTTC
d_gene: -; j_gene: TRBJ1-3; abundance: -; v_gene: TRBV7-9; CDR3aa: CASSPLGNTIYF; CDR3nt: TGTGCCAGCAGCCCTCTTGGAAACACCATATATTTT
d_gene: TRBD1; j_gene: TRBJ1-1; abundance: -; v_gene: TRBV11-2; CDR3aa: CASSQDRDTEAFF; CDR3nt: TGTGCCAGCAGCCAGGACAGGGACACTGAAGCTTTCTTT
d_gene: -; j_gene: TRBJ2-2; abundance: -; v_gene: TRBV9; CDR3aa: CASSITPGSNTGELFF; CDR3nt: TGTGCCAGCAGCATCACTCCAGGGTCTAACACCGGGGAGCTGTTTTTT
d_gene: TRBD1; j_gene: TRBJ1-1; abundance: once; v_gene: TRBV5-1; CDR3aa: CASSVGLRGRLLMNTEAFF; CDR3nt: TGCGCCAGCAGCGTTGGCCTGAGGGGGCGCCTATTAATGAACACTGAAGCTTTCTTT
d_gene: -; j_gene: TRBJ1-1; abundance: -; v_gene: TRBV5-1; CDR3aa: CASSVGAGINTEAFF; CDR3nt: TGCGCCAGCAGCGTGGGAGCGGGAATCAACACTGAAGCTTTCTTT
d_gene: -; j_gene: TRBJ1-5; abundance: -; v_gene: TRBV2; CDR3aa: CASSGESNQPQHF; CDR3nt: TGTGCCAGCAGCGGGGAAAGCAATCAGCCCCAGCATTTT
d_gene: -; j_gene: TRBJ1-4; abundance: -; v_gene: TRBV7-2; CDR3aa: CASSLDFTTNEKLFF; CDR3nt: TGTGCCAGCAGCTTAGACTTCACAACTAATGAAAAACTGTTTTTT
d_gene: -; j_gene: TRBJ2-7; abundance: few; v_gene: TRBV18; CDR3aa: CASSQSTGGEQYF; CDR3nt: TGTGCCAGCTCACAATCGACAGGTGGCGAGCAGTACTTC
d_gene: TRBD2; j_gene: TRBJ2-1; abundance: -; v_gene: TRBV6-1; CDR3aa: CASSDPVGTSGNLEQFF; CDR3nt: TGTGCCAGCAGTGACCCTGTCGGGACTAGCGGGAACCTTGAGCAGTTCTTC
d_gene: -; j_gene: TRBJ2-3; abundance: -; v_gene: TRBV5-1; CDR3aa: CASSLGGSTDTQYF; CDR3nt: TGCGCCAGCAGCTTGGGGGGTAGCACAGATACGCAGTATTTT
d_gene: -; j_gene: TRBJ2-7; abundance: -; v_gene: TRBV28; CDR3aa: CASLRTPYEQYF; CDR3nt: TGTGCCAGCCTCCGTACACCCTACGAGCAGTACTTC
d_gene: TRBD2; j_gene: TRBJ2-1; abundance: -; v_gene: TRBV6-5; CDR3aa: CASSPGTSGYNEQFF; CDR3nt: TGTGCCAGCAGTCCTGGGACTAGCGGCTACAATGAGCAGTTCTTC
d_gene: -; j_gene: TRBJ2-7; abundance: few; v_gene: TRBV7-9; CDR3aa: CASSRTEVSSYEQYF; CDR3nt: TGTGCCAGCAGCCGTACGGAGGTCAGCTCCTACGAGCAGTACTTC
d_gene: -; j_gene: TRBJ2-7; abundance: once; v_gene: TRBV6-5; CDR3aa: CASSGASYEQYF; CDR3nt: TGTGCCAGCAGCGGGGCATCCTACGAGCAGTACTTC
d_gene: -; j_gene: TRBJ2-2; abundance: -; v_gene: TRBV9; CDR3aa: CASSVGGTGELFF; CDR3nt: TGTGCCAGCAGCGTGGGCGGGACCGGGGAGCTGTTTTTT
d_gene: TRBD2; j_gene: TRBJ2-1; abundance: -; v_gene: TRBV10-3; CDR3aa: CAISVIAGEQFF; CDR3nt: TGTGCCATCAGTGTGATAGCGGGGGAGCAGTTCTTC